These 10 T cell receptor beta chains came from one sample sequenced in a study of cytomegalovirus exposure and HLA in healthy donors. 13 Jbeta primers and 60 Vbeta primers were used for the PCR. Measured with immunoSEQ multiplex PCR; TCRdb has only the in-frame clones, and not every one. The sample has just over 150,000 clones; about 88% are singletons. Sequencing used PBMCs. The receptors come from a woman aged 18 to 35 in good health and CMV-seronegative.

CDR3 DNA sequence: TGTGCCAGCATGTCCTCGTTAGGAGATCAGAGTAAGGGGTTCAATGGCTACACCTTC. As protein: CASMSSLGDQSKGFNGYTF. The chain couples TRBV28 to TRBJ1-2; maybe TRBD1 (5 bases). CDR1 is MDHEN and CDR2 is SYDVKM in the germline V gene. V was clipped by 7 bases and J by 6 bases, with 33 bases between them. The CDR3 contains 19 residues.

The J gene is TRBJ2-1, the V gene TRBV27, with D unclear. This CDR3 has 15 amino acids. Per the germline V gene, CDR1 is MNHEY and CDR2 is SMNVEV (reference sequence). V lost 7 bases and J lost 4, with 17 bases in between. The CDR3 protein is CASTLGPGLYNEQFF. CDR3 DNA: TGTGCCAGCACCCTCGGCCCAGGTCTTTACAATGAGCAGTTCTTC.

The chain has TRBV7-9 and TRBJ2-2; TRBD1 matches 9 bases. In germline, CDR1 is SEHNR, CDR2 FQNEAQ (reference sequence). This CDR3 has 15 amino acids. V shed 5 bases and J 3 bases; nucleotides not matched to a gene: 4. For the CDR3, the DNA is TGTGCCAGCAGCAAAACAGGGGGCCACACCGGGGAGCTGTTTTTT. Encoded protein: CASSKTGGHTGELFF.

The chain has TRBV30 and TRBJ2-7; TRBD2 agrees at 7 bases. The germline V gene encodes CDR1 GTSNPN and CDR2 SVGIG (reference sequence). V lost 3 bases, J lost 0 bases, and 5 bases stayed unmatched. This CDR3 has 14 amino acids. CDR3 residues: CAWRLAVNSYEQYF. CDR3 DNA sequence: TGTGCCTGGAGGCTAGCGGTCAACTCCTACGAGCAGTACTTC.

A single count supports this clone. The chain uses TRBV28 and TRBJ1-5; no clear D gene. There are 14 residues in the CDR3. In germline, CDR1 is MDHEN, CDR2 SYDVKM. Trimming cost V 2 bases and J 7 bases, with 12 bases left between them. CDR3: CASSLTPGSQPQHF. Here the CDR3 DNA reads TGTGCCAGCAGTTTAACCCCGGGGTCCCAGCCCCAGCATTTT.

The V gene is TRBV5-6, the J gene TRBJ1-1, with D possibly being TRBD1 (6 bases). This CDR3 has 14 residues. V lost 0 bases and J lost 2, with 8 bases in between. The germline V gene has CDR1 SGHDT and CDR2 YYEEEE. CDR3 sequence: CASSLEGVNTEAFF. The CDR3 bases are TGTGCCAGCAGCTTGGAGGGGGTAAACACTGAAGCTTTCTTT.

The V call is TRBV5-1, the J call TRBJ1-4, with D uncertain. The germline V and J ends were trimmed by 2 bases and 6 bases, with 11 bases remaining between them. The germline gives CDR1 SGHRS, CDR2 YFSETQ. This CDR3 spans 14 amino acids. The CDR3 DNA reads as TGCGCCAGCAGCTTCGGCGGGAGGGATGAAAAACTGTTTTTT. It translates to CASSFGGRDEKLFF.

The CDR3 reads CASSEGINYGYTF. The CDR3 DNA reads as TGTGCCAGCAGTGAAGGTATAAACTATGGCTACACCTTC. V usage is TRBV2 and J usage is TRBJ1-2; D remains ambiguous. The CDR3 spans 13 residues. The germline CDR1 and CDR2 sequences are SNHLY and FYNNEI. Trimming removed 1 base at V and 2 bases at J, with 5 bases between.

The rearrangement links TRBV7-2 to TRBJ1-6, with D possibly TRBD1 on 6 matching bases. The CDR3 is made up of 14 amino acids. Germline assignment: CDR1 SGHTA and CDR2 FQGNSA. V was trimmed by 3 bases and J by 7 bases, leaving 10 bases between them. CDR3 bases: TGTGCCAGCAGCTTGGGACATATAAATTCACCCCTCCACTTT. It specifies CASSLGHINSPLHF.

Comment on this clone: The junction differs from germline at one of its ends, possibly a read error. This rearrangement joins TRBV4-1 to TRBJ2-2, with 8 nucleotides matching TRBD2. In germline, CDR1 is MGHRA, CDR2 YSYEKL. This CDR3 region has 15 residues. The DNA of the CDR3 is TGCGCCAGCAGACAGCGGGGGCAAAACACCGGGAAGCTGTTTTTT. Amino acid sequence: CASRQRGQNTGKLFF.